A selection of T cell receptor beta chains follows, all from one sample in a study of cytomegalovirus exposure and HLA in healthy donors. Measured with immunoSEQ multiplex PCR; TCRdb has only the in-frame clones, and not every one. The sample consists of around 50,000 clones, just under 85% of them appearing once. Sequencing was done on a sample of PBMCs. The origin of the receptors is a man aged 35 to 55 in good health and CMV-seronegative. Both conserved end residues are part of each CDR3. The D gene is left open where the match is weak. Some rows have no size entry. The others give once, few or many, or a class for an expanded clone.

J gene: TRBJ1-4
V gene: TRBV19
D gene: NA
clone size: NA
CDR3 DNA: TGTGCCAGTAGTCCCCCAGGCCCCACAGGGGAAAAACTGTTTTTT
CDR3 protein: CASSPPGPTGEKLFF

J gene: TRBJ1-5
V gene: TRBV30
D gene: NA
clone size: NA
CDR3 DNA: TGTGCCTGGAGTGTAGGCAGGGATCAGCCCCAGCATTTT
CDR3 protein: CAWSVGRDQPQHF

J gene: TRBJ2-1
V gene: TRBV6-4
D gene: NA
clone size: NA
CDR3 DNA: TGTGCCAGCAGAGAGGACAGCTACTCCTACAATGAGCAGTTCTTC
CDR3 protein: CASREDSYSYNEQFF

J gene: TRBJ1-3
V gene: TRBV6-5
D gene: NA
clone size: NA
CDR3 DNA: TGTGCCAGCAGTTACTCGAGAGAAACTGGAAACACCATATATTTT
CDR3 protein: CASSYSRETGNTIYF

J gene: TRBJ2-3
V gene: TRBV7-9
D gene: TRBD1
clone size: once
CDR3 DNA: TGTGCCAGCAGCACAACAGGGGGCAGGACAGATACGCAGTATTTT
CDR3 protein: CASSTTGGRTDTQYF

J gene: TRBJ2-3
V gene: TRBV19
D gene: TRBD1
clone size: NA
CDR3 DNA: TGTGCCAGTAGTACCCACACAGGGGGTACAGATACGCAGTATTTT
CDR3 protein: CASSTHTGGTDTQYF

J gene: TRBJ1-1
V gene: TRBV11-2
D gene: NA
clone size: NA
CDR3 DNA: TGTGCCAGCAGCCCCCTCGCCGGTATAAACACTGAAGCTTTCTTT
CDR3 protein: CASSPLAGINTEAFF

J gene: TRBJ1-1
V gene: TRBV6-1
D gene: TRBD1
clone size: few
CDR3 DNA: TGTGCCAGCAGTGAAGCGAGCAGGGGGAAAGCTTTCTTT
CDR3 protein: CASSEASRGKAFF

J gene: TRBJ1-1
V gene: TRBV9
D gene: NA
clone size: NA
CDR3 DNA: TGTGCCAGCAGCGTAGGCAGCCGGGGGAACACTGAAGCTTTCTTT
CDR3 protein: CASSVGSRGNTEAFF

J gene: TRBJ2-2
V gene: TRBV7-9
D gene: TRBD1
clone size: NA
CDR3 DNA: TGTGCCAGCAGCTCGCGCGAGGGGGGACAGGGAACCTCCGGGGAGCTGTTTTTT
CDR3 protein: CASSSREGGQGTSGELFF

J gene: TRBJ2-5
V gene: TRBV7-9
D gene: NA
clone size: NA
CDR3 DNA: TGTGCCAGCAGCTTAGTCCGGGGAGTGGGTGAGCAGTACTTC
CDR3 protein: CASSLVRGVGEQYF

J gene: TRBJ2-1
V gene: TRBV11-3
D gene: NA
clone size: NA
CDR3 DNA: TGTGCCAGCAGCTTAGATTCCGGGGGGCCAAATGAGCAGTTCTTC
CDR3 protein: CASSLDSGGPNEQFF

J gene: TRBJ1-1
V gene: TRBV7-6
D gene: NA
clone size: NA
CDR3 DNA: TGTGCCAGCAGCTTAGCGCTTCCAGGGGTTAGGACTGAAGCTTTCTTT
CDR3 protein: CASSLALPGVRTEAFF

J gene: TRBJ2-7
V gene: TRBV6-5
D gene: TRBD1
clone size: NA
CDR3 DNA: TGTGCCAGCAGTTTTCTAGGAAAGGGGGCAGGGGACGAGCAGTACTTC
CDR3 protein: CASSFLGKGAGDEQYF

J gene: TRBJ2-5
V gene: TRBV7-2
D gene: TRBD2
clone size: NA
CDR3 DNA: TGTGCCAGCAGCCTTATGACTAGCGGACAAGAGACCCAGTACTTC
CDR3 protein: CASSLMTSGQETQYF

J gene: TRBJ2-5
V gene: TRBV4-2
D gene: TRBD1
clone size: NA
CDR3 DNA: TGTGCCAGCAGCCAAGGCAGGACAGGGAAGTTGAGTGGAAGAGAGACCCAGTACTTC
CDR3 protein: CASSQGRTGKLSGRETQYF

J gene: TRBJ1-6
V gene: TRBV2
D gene: TRBD1
clone size: once
CDR3 DNA: TGTGCCAGCAGGGACATGGAGCAGGGGGTAGATTCACCCCTCCACTTT
CDR3 protein: CASRDMEQGVDSPLHF